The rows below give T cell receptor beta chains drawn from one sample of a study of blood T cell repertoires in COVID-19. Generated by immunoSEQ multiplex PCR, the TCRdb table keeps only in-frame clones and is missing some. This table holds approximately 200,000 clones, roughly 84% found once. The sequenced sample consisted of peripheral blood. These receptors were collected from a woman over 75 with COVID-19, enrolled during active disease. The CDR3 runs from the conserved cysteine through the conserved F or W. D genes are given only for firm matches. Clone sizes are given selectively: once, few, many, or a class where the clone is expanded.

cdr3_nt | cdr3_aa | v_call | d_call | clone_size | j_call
TGTGCCAGCAGTCCGAGACAGGCTAGCACAGATACGCAGTATTTT | CASSPRQASTDTQYF | TRBV2 | . | . | TRBJ2-3
TGCGCCAGCAGTCCAGGGACAGCGACGGGGTTCTATGGCTACACCTTC | CASSPGTATGFYGYTF | TRBV10-1 | TRBD1 | . | TRBJ1-2
TGTGCCAGCAGCAAAGGGGGGGTCCTAGCGGCATGCACAGATACGCAGTATTTT | CASSKGGVLAACTDTQYF | TRBV21-1 | . | . | TRBJ2-3
TGTGCCAGTAGTATTGCCCAGTTGAACACTGAAGCTTTCTTT | CASSIAQLNTEAFF | TRBV19 | . | once | TRBJ1-1
TGTGCCAGCCACCAGGCACAGGGGGCACGGAATGAGCAGTTCTTC | CASHQAQGARNEQFF | TRBV18 | TRBD1 | . | TRBJ2-1
TGTGCCAGCAGTTACTCCGGCGTAGGAGACACTGAAGCTTTCTTT | CASSYSGVGDTEAFF | TRBV6-5 | . | . | TRBJ1-1
TGTGCCAGCAGTACGGGGGGAACCTACAATGAGCAGTTCTTC | CASSTGGTYNEQFF | TRBV6-2/TRBV6-3 | TRBD2 | . | TRBJ2-1
TGTGCCAGCAGTTACGGGAGGGGGGGGTACGAGCAGTACTTC | CASSYGRGGYEQYF | TRBV6-5 | . | . | TRBJ2-7
TGTGCCAGCAGGGGCGCAGGCCAGATCTATGGCTACACCTTC | CASRGAGQIYGYTF | TRBV7-9 | . | few | TRBJ1-2
TGTGCCAGCAGTCCTAGCGGGGGGGCCCCCGGGGAGCTGTTTTTT | CASSPSGGAPGELFF | TRBV27 | TRBD2 | few | TRBJ2-2
TGTGCCAGTAGCGCCAGGACTGAAGCTTTCTTT | CASSARTEAFF | TRBV19 | . | few | TRBJ1-1
TGCACCAGCAGCCAAGATGCTAGCGGCCCGAATAGGCAGTTCTTC | CTSSQDASGPNRQFF | TRBV1 | . | . | TRBJ2-1
TGCGCCAGCAGCCAAGATGAGGGGGGGCCCTACAATGAGCAGTTCTTC | CASSQDEGGPYNEQFF | TRBV4-1 | . | . | TRBJ2-1
TGTGCCAGCAGCTTGTGGGGAGAAAATTACAATGAGCAGTTCTTC | CASSLWGENYNEQFF | TRBV7-8 | . | . | TRBJ2-1
TGCGCCAGCAGCCGCATGCCGGGGGAAAGCACTGAAGCTTTCTTT | CASSRMPGESTEAFF | TRBV5-1 | . | . | TRBJ1-1
TGTGCCGGCGGGACGGGGAACACTGAAGCTTTCTTT | CAGGTGNTEAFF | TRBV30 | . | . | TRBJ1-1
TGTGCCAGCAGCCACCCGACAGGGAAGAGAGCTGAAGCTTTCTTT | CASSHPTGKRAEAFF | TRBV13 | TRBD1 | . | TRBJ1-1
TGTGCCAGCAGCTTAGTCAGCCAGGGCTACTATGGCTACACCTTC | CASSLVSQGYYGYTF | TRBV7-2 | . | . | TRBJ1-2
TGTGCCAGTTGGGGATACCCCGGCGGGGGCTACACCTTC | CASWGYPGGGYTF | TRBV6-5 | . | . | TRBJ1-2
TGTGCCAGCAGCTTTCGCGGAGGAAACACCATATATTTT | CASSFRGGNTIYF | TRBV7-9 | . | . | TRBJ1-3
TGTGCCAGCAGCTACAAACCCTCTGGGAGGACCAACGAAAAACTGTTTTTT | CASSYKPSGRTNEKLFF | TRBV7-9 | . | . | TRBJ1-4
TGTGCCAGCTCGTTGGGGGGAGGGGTCGGCGGCGAGCAGTACTTC | CASSLGGGVGGEQYF | TRBV18 | TRBD2 | . | TRBJ2-7
TGTGCCAGCAGTCGACAGGGGGCCAACTATGGCTACACCTTC | CASSRQGANYGYTF | TRBV2 | TRBD1 | few | TRBJ1-2
TGTGCCAGCAGCTTGTCGGTCCAAGAGACCCAGTACTTC | CASSLSVQETQYF | TRBV5-4 | . | . | TRBJ2-5
TGTGCCTGGAGTAAGACAGGGGGCGGCTATGGCTACACCTTC | CAWSKTGGGYGYTF | TRBV30 | TRBD1 | few | TRBJ1-2
TGTGCCAGTAGCCCGGGACAGGGGGCCGCAGATACGCAGTATTTT | CASSPGQGAADTQYF | TRBV19 | TRBD1 | . | TRBJ2-3
TGTGCCAGCAGCCAAGAACAGGAACGGAACACTGAAGCTTTCTTT | CASSQEQERNTEAFF | TRBV4-2 | . | few | TRBJ1-1
TGTGCCAGCACCCTTCCGGCGGTGAACACTGAAGCTTTCTTT | CASTLPAVNTEAFF | TRBV6-4 | . | . | TRBJ1-1
TGTGCCAGCAGCATGGGACAGGGGGCGTACGAGCAGTACTTC | CASSMGQGAYEQYF | TRBV5-8 | TRBD1 | . | TRBJ2-7
TGTGCCAGCAGCTATAATGACGGGACAGATGGCTACACCTTC | CASSYNDGTDGYTF | TRBV6-5 | TRBD1 | . | TRBJ1-2
TGTGCCAGCAGCCGATTTGGACAGGGGAGGACAGATACGCAGTATTTT | CASSRFGQGRTDTQYF | TRBV14 | TRBD1 | once | TRBJ2-3
TGTGCCAGCAGTCCCTCGACAGGGGTTAGTGGTGAAAAACTGTTTTTT | CASSPSTGVSGEKLFF | TRBV3-1/TRBV3-2 | TRBD1 | . | TRBJ1-4
TGTGCCATCAGTGAGTCCCAGGGCGGAGAGACCCAGTACTTC | CAISESQGGETQYF | TRBV10-3 | . | once | TRBJ2-5
TGCGCCAGCAGCTTGGCGCAGGGCAGGAATTCACCCCTCCACTTT | CASSLAQGRNSPLHF | TRBV5-1 | . | . | TRBJ1-6
TGCGCCAGCAGCCAAGAAGTCAGGGGCCAGCAGTACTTC | CASSQEVRGQQYF | TRBV4-3 | . | . | TRBJ2-7
TGTGCCAGTAACAGGGGGCGAACAATGAACACTGAAGCTTTCTTT | CASNRGRTMNTEAFF | TRBV28 | TRBD1 | . | TRBJ1-1
TGTGCCAGCAGTAAGACAGGGGCTCAGCCCCAGCATTTT | CASSKTGAQPQHF | TRBV2 | TRBD1 | . | TRBJ1-5
TGTGCCACCAGTGACTCCGGGACTCCGGGTGAAAAACTGTTTTTT | CATSDSGTPGEKLFF | TRBV24-1 | . | once | TRBJ1-4
TGTGCCAGCAGTTCTCCGGGACAGGGTAGGGAGCAGTACTTC | CASSSPGQGREQYF | TRBV27 | TRBD1 | . | TRBJ2-7
TGTGCCAGCAGCTCAACTAGCGGGGGGAGCACAGATACGCAGTATTTT | CASSSTSGGSTDTQYF | TRBV14 | TRBD2 | . | TRBJ2-3
TGTGCCATCAGTGAGACGCCGGGACAGGGTGGTAATGAGCAGTTCTTC | CAISETPGQGGNEQFF | TRBV10-3 | TRBD1 | . | TRBJ2-1
TGTGCCAGCAGCTTAGGGCGGGGGGACTACAATGAGCAGTTCTTC | CASSLGRGDYNEQFF | TRBV7-2 | TRBD2 | . | TRBJ2-1
TGCAGTGCTCACGGACTGCCGGAGCAGTTCTTC | CSAHGLPEQFF | TRBV20-1 | . | . | TRBJ2-1
TGTGCCACCAGTGATACGAGTGGAGATACGCAGTATTTT | CATSDTSGDTQYF | TRBV24-1 | . | . | TRBJ2-3
TGTGCCAGCAGCTGGGAGGGGATTTCACCCCTCCACTTT | CASSWEGISPLHF | TRBV7-2 | . | . | TRBJ1-6
TGTGCCAGTAGTTTGTCCGACGGGACATCGAATTCACCCCTCCACTTT | CASSLSDGTSNSPLHF | TRBV19 | . | . | TRBJ1-6